One and the same sample provided the 7 T cell receptor beta chains below, sequenced in a study of Ad26.COV2.S vaccination and SARS-CoV-2 variants. The treatment here: around 19 received Ad26.COV2.S at low or high dose, single or two shots; 5 received placebo; per-sample allocation not given. It was on day 63 after the first vaccine or placebo injection that samples were taken. Clones were read by immunoSEQ multiplex PCR, and TCRdb kept only the in-frame ones, dropping some. The data hold about 480,000 clones, with 70% to 90% observed a single time. This material consisted of peripheral blood, taken in a trial of Ad26.COV2.S vaccine versus placebo. These receptors were taken from a person aged 18-65 years who received the Ad26.COV2.S COVID-19 vaccine or a placebo.

The chain couples TRBV19 to TRBJ1-3, with D perhaps matching TRBD1 (5 bases). This CDR3 is 13 amino acids long. Trimming cost V 5 bases and J 4 bases, with 9 bases left between them. The germline V gene encodes CDR1 LNHDA and CDR2 SQIVND (reference sequence). DNA of the CDR3: TGTGCCAGTAGTCCCGGGGCAGGAAACACCATATATTTT. Translating it yields CASSPGAGNTIYF. Full variable domain (remainder filled in from reference TRBV19 and TRBJ1-3): DGGITQSPKYLFRKEGQNVTLSCEQNLNHDAMYWYRQDPGQGLRLIYYSQIVNDFQKGDIAEGYSVSREKKESFPLTVTSAQKNPTAFYLCASSPGAGNTIYFGEGSWLTVV.

The V call is TRBV9, the J call TRBJ2-2; possibly TRBD1 for D (5 bases). Germline V gene data show CDR1 as SGDLS and CDR2 as YYNGEE. V was pared by 0 bases and J by 5 bases, with 8 bases between. This CDR3 has 14 amino acids. The CDR3 region has the DNA TGTGCCAGCAGCGTAGGACAGCCGACCGGGGAGCTGTTTTTT. Translation: CASSVGQPTGELFF.

The CDR3 is CASITTGGTEAFF. The CDR3 DNA is TGTGCCAGCATTACCACAGGGGGCACTGAAGCTTTCTTT. The rearrangement links TRBV12-3 or TRBV12-4 to TRBJ1-1; 8 nucleotides align to TRBD1. The CDR3 is 13 residues long. With 7 bases clipped from V and 4 bases from J, the junction kept 5 bases outside the gene matches.

The chain carries TRBV6-2 or TRBV6-3 and TRBJ2-1; D uncertain. CDR3 length: 15 residues. The germline CDR1 and CDR2 sequences are MNHEY and SVGEGT. V lost 0 bases and J lost 7, with 13 bases in between. CDR3 sequence (DNA): TGTGCCAGCAGTTACTCGAAAAACTTAGGTAATGAGCAGTTCTTC. Translating gives CASSYSKNLGNEQFF.

The V gene is TRBV9, the J gene TRBJ1-3; 9 bases are a match to TRBD1. Looked up from germline, CDR1 is SGDLS and CDR2 is YYNGEE. The CDR3 consists of 17 residues. V lost 0 bases to trimming and J lost 4 bases; unmatched junction nucleotides: 8. The CDR3 loop is CASSVALGQGAGNTIYF. In DNA form, the CDR3 reads TGTGCCAGCAGCGTAGCTTTGGGACAGGGAGCAGGAAACACCATATATTTT.

The V gene is TRBV5-6, the J gene TRBJ1-4, with D unclear. This CDR3 comprises 14 residues. Germline V lookup: CDR1 SGHDT, CDR2 YYEEEE. V gave up 4 bases and J gave up 4 bases, with 11 bases separating them. CDR3 nucleotides: TGTGCCAGCAGCCCTGCGGTTCGTAATGAAAAACTGTTTTTT. Translation gives CASSPAVRNEKLFF.

The chain combines TRBV7-8 with TRBJ1-5, with D unresolved. V was cut by 0 bases and J by 3 bases, with 9 bases left in between. Germline lookup yields CDR1 SGHVS and CDR2 FQNEAQ. The CDR3 spans 15 residues. This chain's CDR3 is CASSLARRSNQPQHF. CDR3 sequence (DNA): TGTGCCAGCAGCTTAGCGCGTAGGTCCAATCAGCCCCAGCATTTT.